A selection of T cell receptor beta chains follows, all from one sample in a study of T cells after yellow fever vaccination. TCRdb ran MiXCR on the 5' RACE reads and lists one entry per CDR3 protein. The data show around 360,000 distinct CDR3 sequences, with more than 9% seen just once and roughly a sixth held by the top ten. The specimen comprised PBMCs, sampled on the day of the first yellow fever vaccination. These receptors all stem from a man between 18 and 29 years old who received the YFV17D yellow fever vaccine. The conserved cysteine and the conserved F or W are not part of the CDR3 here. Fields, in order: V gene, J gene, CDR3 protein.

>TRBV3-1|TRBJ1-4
ASSQGLGPNEKLF
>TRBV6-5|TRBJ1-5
ASSSLGQTGPAGPQH
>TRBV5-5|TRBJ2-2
ASRRDRGGNGELF
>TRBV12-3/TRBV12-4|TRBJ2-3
ASSLSLPADTQY
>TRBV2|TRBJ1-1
ASNRRTLNTEAF
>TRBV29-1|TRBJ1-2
SVEEASYGYT
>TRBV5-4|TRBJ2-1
ASSSRNRVGEQF
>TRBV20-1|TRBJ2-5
SAPSRTGIKTQY
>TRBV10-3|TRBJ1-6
AISGFHSGTVDSPLH
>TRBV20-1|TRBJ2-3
SAQGGEDTQY
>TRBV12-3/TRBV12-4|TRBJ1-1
ASSRHRVTEAF
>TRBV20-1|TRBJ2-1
SAHYVPRRDWGYNEQF
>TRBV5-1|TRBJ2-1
ASSSPLAALDNELF
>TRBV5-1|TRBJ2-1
ASSPGLAAYRPYNEQF
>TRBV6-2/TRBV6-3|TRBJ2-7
ASFVPYEQY
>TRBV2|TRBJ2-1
ASAWVDEQF
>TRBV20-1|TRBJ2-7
SAPFDRGGRYEQY
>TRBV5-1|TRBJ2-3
ASSLVFAGGQDTQY
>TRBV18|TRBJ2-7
ASSPLESGQGAEQY
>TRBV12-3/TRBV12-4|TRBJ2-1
ASVEGIEQF
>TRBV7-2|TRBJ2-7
ASSLAGRSYEQY
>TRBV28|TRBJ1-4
ASSRTGEGEKLF
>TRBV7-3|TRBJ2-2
ASSLGTENTGELF
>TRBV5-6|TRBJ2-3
ASSFGMGLAGTGTQY
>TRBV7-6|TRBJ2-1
ASSRSGTRNEQF
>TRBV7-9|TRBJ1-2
ASSPPGSLPYGYT
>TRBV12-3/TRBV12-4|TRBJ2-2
ASSILAGGPRTGELF
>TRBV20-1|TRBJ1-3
SARDPFNTIY
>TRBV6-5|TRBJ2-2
ASSYSATGGRTGELF
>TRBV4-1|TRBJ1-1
ASSQPTGEDEAF
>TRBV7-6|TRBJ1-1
ASSLWQGQNTEAF
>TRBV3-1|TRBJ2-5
ASSQDMGLAGKTQY
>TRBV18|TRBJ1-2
ASSPRTGQDYGYT
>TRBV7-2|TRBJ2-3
ASSRDRVGADTQY
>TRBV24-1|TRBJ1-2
ATSDYPDNYGYT
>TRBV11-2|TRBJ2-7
ASSPRVGGLEQY
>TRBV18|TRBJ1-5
ASSQDRTYQPQH
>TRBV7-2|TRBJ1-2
ASSLGGLGDNYGYT
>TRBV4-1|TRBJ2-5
ASSQEFRGQETQY
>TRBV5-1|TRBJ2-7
ASSPGPRDEQY
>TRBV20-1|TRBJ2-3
SARTPPTDTQY
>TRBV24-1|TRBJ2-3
TTSDSGTDTQY
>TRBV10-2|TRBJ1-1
ASSESFRNTEAF
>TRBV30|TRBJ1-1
AWSKMNTEAF
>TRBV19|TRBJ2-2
ASSRDRFRSAGELF
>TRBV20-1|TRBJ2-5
SARDRGGETQY
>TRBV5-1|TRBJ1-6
ASSLVELNNSPLH
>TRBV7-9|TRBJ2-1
ASSPRVHEQF